One sample yielded the 22 T cell receptor beta chains listed below, sequenced in a study of vaccination effects on CD4 cells after COVID-19. The antigens these receptors bind are not known. Scientists isolated CD4+ T cells after a roughly 10-day culture period ended. Data came from immunoSEQ multiplex PCR; TCRdb stores just in-frame clones and leaves some out. There are about 46,000 clones in the sample; 74% occur only once, and just over 8.5% lies in the top ten. The sequencing used CD4+ T cells from PBMCs cultured without peptide, collected before COVID-19 vaccination. The receptors here all came from a human donor who had a prior SARS-CoV-2 infection.

The J gene is TRBJ1-1, the V gene TRBV29-1; TRBD1 agrees at 12 bases. The CDR3 consists of 14 residues. The germline V gene encodes CDR1 SQVTM and CDR2 ANQGSEA. J gave up 4 bases and V 6 bases, and 6 bases lay outside the gene matches. The CDR3 nucleotides are TGCAGCGTCCTCGGGGGACAGGGGGCCACTGAAGCTTTCTTT. Its protein is CSVLGGQGATEAFF.

J is TRBJ2-2 and V is TRBV11-2; 7 bases match TRBD2. V lost 3 bases, J lost 0 bases, and 10 bases stayed unmatched. This CDR3 region has 18 residues. CDR1 is SGHAT and CDR2 is FQNNGV in the germline V gene. The CDR3: CASSFRFGLAANTGELFF. CDR3 nucleotide sequence: TGTGCCAGCAGCTTCCGGTTTGGGCTAGCGGCGAACACCGGGGAGCTGTTTTTT.

The chain has TRBV5-3 and TRBJ1-6, with 9 positions matching TRBD1. TRBV5-3 is designated an ORF whose function remains uncertain. CDR3 size: 17 residues. Losses at the gene ends were 4 bases for V and 9 bases for J; bases not matched to a gene: 14. CDR3 sequence: CARSPGQGVNWGSPLHF. The CDR3, as DNA: TGTGCCAGAAGCCCGGGACAGGGAGTAAATTGGGGTTCACCCCTCCACTTT.

The J gene is TRBJ2-1, the V gene TRBV6-5; 9 bases agree with TRBD2. The V gene end was trimmed by 8 bases and the J gene end by 4 bases; junction bases not matched to a gene: 6. The CDR3 spans 14 residues. Looked up from germline, CDR1 is MNHEY and CDR2 is SVGAGI. The CDR3 nucleotides read TGTGCCAGCCCCTCTAGCGGGGCTTACAATGAGCAGTTCTTC. Translated, it gives CASPSSGAYNEQFF.

This clone appeared a few times. V gene TRBV7-9 combines with J gene TRBJ2-3; D gene uncertain. The CDR3 is 15 amino acids. Between the trimmed V and J ends, which lost 3 bases and 4 bases, there was a span of 14 bases. Germline V gives CDR1 SEHNR, CDR2 FQNEAQ (reference sequence). CDR3 sequence reads: CASSFVSPAADTQYF. As DNA, the CDR3 is TGTGCCAGCAGCTTCGTATCTCCGGCCGCAGATACGCAGTATTTT.

The chain joins TRBV7-8 to TRBJ2-2; 8 nucleotides agree with TRBD2. Trimming at V came to 8 bases and at J to 6 bases, leaving 14 bases not matched to a gene. Germline V gene lookup returns CDR1 SGHVS and CDR2 FQNEAQ. The CDR3 is 16 residues long. CDR3 loop: CASATAGLASPGELFF. The CDR3 region has the DNA TGTGCCAGCGCGACTGCAGGACTAGCTTCCCCCGGGGAGCTGTTTTTT.

The V and J genes are TRBV7-8 and TRBJ2-3; TRBD1 might be the D (6 bases). The CDR3 loop spans 16 amino acids. Deletions cut 4 bases from V and 0 bases from J, with 14 bases between. Germline V gene data show CDR1 as SGHVS and CDR2 as FQNEAQ. This CDR3 reads CASSSQGQPSTDTQYF. The CDR3 nucleotides read TGTGCCAGCAGCTCACAGGGTCAACCGAGCACAGATACGCAGTATTTT.

This chain joins TRBV10-3 and TRBJ1-2; possibly TRBD1 for D (6 bases). CDR3 length: 13 amino acids. The V end was cut by 8 bases, the J end by 8 bases, with 18 bases between. Germline V gene lookup returns CDR1 ENHRY and CDR2 SYGVKD. CDR3 amino acids: CAIRAGVLSGYTF. The CDR3 DNA sequence: TGTGCCATCCGGGCAGGGGTCCTCTCCGGCTACACCTTC.

This clone was detected only once. The chain employs TRBV27 and TRBJ2-7; 12 bases map to TRBD2. This CDR3 has 16 amino acids. The J segment lost 2 bases and the V segment lost 5 bases, leaving 7 bases of the junction unmatched. Per the germline V gene, CDR1 is MNHEY and CDR2 is SMNVEV (reference sequence). CDR3 protein: CASSLAGGGSTYEQYF. In DNA, the CDR3 is TGTGCCAGCAGTCTAGCGGGAGGGGGCTCCACCTACGAGCAGTACTTC.

The chain joins TRBV2 to TRBJ2-1, with 11 positions matching TRBD2. The CDR3 is 17 amino acids. Germline V gives CDR1 SNHLY, CDR2 FYNNEI. Trimming cost V 6 bases and J 7 bases; bases outside gene matches: 14. This chain's CDR3 is CASRETWTSGPRNEQFF. The CDR3 nucleotides read TGTGCCAGCAGAGAGACCTGGACTAGCGGGCCTAGGAATGAGCAGTTCTTC.

The chain has TRBV6-6 and TRBJ2-7; no firm D call. This CDR3 has 14 amino acids. CDR1 is MNHNY, CDR2 SVGAGI, per germline (reference sequence). Trimming removed 4 bases from V and 3 bases from J, with 13 bases in between. CDR3 nucleotides: TGTGCCAGCAGTTTGGTAGACCCCTTCTACGAGCAGTACTTC. This sequence encodes CASSLVDPFYEQYF.

The chain combines TRBV5-1 with TRBJ2-2; D is perhaps TRBD1 or TRBD2 (5 bases each). Looked up from germline, CDR1 is SGHRS and CDR2 is YFSETQ. V lost 3 bases and J 4 bases, leaving 13 bases between the germline ends. This CDR3 has 15 amino acids. This CDR3 is CASSSVHGGTGELFF. The CDR3 region has the DNA TGCGCCAGCAGCTCAGTGCATGGGGGCACCGGGGAGCTGTTTTTT. Based on the CDR3 plus reference TRBV5-1 and TRBJ2-2, the full variable domain is KAGVTQTPRYLIKTRGQQVTLSCSPISGHRSVSWYQQTPGQGLQFLFEYFSETQRNKGNFPGRFSGRQFSNSRSEMNVSTLELGDSALYLCASSSVHGGTGELFFGEGSRLTVL.

This rearrangement joins TRBV10-3 to TRBJ1-1; 10 nucleotides match TRBD1. Germline V gene lookup returns CDR1 ENHRY and CDR2 SYGVKD. The CDR3 is 14 amino acids. J lost 2 bases, V lost 6 bases, and 3 bases had no gene match. The CDR3 DNA sequence: TGTGCCATCAGCCGACAGGGGGCAAACACTGAAGCTTTCTTT. This translates into CAISRQGANTEAFF.

This chain uses TRBV24-1 with TRBJ1-1, with a possible D match to TRBD1 (6 bases). This CDR3 is 13 amino acids long. The V gene lost 3 bases and the J gene lost 6 bases, with 10 bases spanning the gap. Germline V gene data show CDR1 as KGHDR and CDR2 as SFDVKD. The CDR3 DNA reads TGTGCCACCAGTGATCTGACAGGCCCTGAAGCTTTCTTT. This codes for CATSDLTGPEAFF.

The chain recombines TRBV30 with TRBJ2-3; 10 bases fit TRBD2. Germline assignment: CDR1 GTSNPN and CDR2 SVGIG (reference sequence). CDR3 size: 17 residues. J was trimmed by 6 bases and V by 0 bases; bases with no gene match: 12. CDR3 nucleotide sequence: TGTGCCTGGAGTGTACTAATAGCGGGGGGCCAGGTCGATACGCAGTATTTT. This gives the protein CAWSVLIAGGQVDTQYF.

The chain is built from TRBV20-1 and TRBJ2-7; 8 positions match TRBD2. Germline assignment: CDR1 DFQATT and CDR2 SNEGSKA (reference sequence). The length of the CDR3 is 15 residues. V gave up 3 bases and J gave up 1 base; unmatched junction bases: 8. In nucleotides, the CDR3 is TGCAGTGCTAGTAGGGGCGGGGGGCGGTCCTACGAGCAGTACTTC. As protein: CSASRGGGRSYEQYF.

The V and J genes are TRBV7-9 and TRBJ2-1; 9 nucleotides agree with TRBD2. The CDR3 loop spans 15 amino acids. Trimming removed 5 bases from V and 4 bases from J; junction bases left unmatched: 6. In germline, CDR1 is SEHNR, CDR2 FQNEAQ (reference sequence). The CDR3 DNA follows: TGTGCCAGCAGCCGCGGGAGGGTCGAATACAATGAGCAGTTCTTC. Protein sequence: CASSRGRVEYNEQFF.

This chain connects TRBV7-2 to TRBJ2-5; no firm D call. CDR3 length equals 13 residues. The V end was cut by 3 bases, the J end by 2 bases, with 7 bases between. Germline V gene sequence: CDR1 SGHTA, CDR2 FQGNSA. CDR3 amino acids: CASSFSLQETQYF. CDR3 bases: TGTGCCAGCAGCTTCAGTTTACAAGAGACCCAGTACTTC. Full variable domain (missing parts from reference TRBV7-2 and TRBJ2-5): GAGVSQSPSNKVTEKGKDVELRCDPISGHTALYWYRQSLGQGLEFLIYFQGNSAPDKSGLPSDRFSAERTGGSVSTLTIQRTQQEDSAVYLCASSFSLQETQYFGPGTRLLVL.

The rearrangement joins TRBV5-1 to TRBJ2-5; D not certain. Germline V CDR1 and CDR2: SGHRS, YFSETQ. V lost 0 bases, J lost 4 bases, and 7 bases lay in between. This CDR3 contains 13 residues. The chain's CDR3 is CASSLASRETQYF. For the CDR3, the DNA is TGCGCCAGCAGCTTGGCCTCCCGAGAGACCCAGTACTTC.

The chain recombines TRBV3-1 (or the pseudogene TRBV3-2) with TRBJ2-5, with TRBD1 matching over 7 bases. V dropped 1 base and J dropped 5; count of bases not matched to a gene: 4. Germline lookup yields CDR1 LGHDT and CDR2 YNNKEL (reference sequence). The CDR3 has 14 amino acids. CDR3 nucleotide sequence: TGTGCCAGCAGCCAAGGACAGGGTGCGGAGACCCAGTACTTC. Protein: CASSQGQGAETQYF.

The V gene is TRBV4-3, the J gene TRBJ1-4; 8 nucleotides line up with TRBD1. The CDR3 is 19 amino acids. V trimming: 3 bases; J trimming: 7 bases; junction bases outside the gene matches: 19. Germline lookup yields CDR1 LGHNA and CDR2 YSLEER. The CDR3 nucleotides are TGCGCCAGCAGCCAGGCTACCAAGCCGGACAGGGTGGGTGGTGAAAAACTGTTTTTT. Its protein is CASSQATKPDRVGGEKLFF.

The CDR3 nucleotides read TGTGCCAGCAGCTTAGATAGAGGTGACTACGAGCAGTACTTC. Protein sequence: CASSLDRGDYEQYF. This rearrangement joins TRBV7-2 to TRBJ2-7; no firm D call. The length of the CDR3 is 14 residues. V was trimmed by 1 base and J by 3 bases, leaving 10 bases between them. Germline CDR1 is SGHTA and CDR2 is FQGNSA.